This is a list of T cell receptor beta chains from one sample in a study of cytomegalovirus exposure and HLA in healthy donors. The data were produced by immunoSEQ multiplex PCR, yet TCRdb's version contains in-frame clones alone and is incomplete. The sample has 100,000 to 150,000 clones, roughly 85% seen once. Sequencing was done on a sample of PBMCs. Source of these receptors: a woman in her thirties or forties in good health and CMV-seropositive. CDR3s include the opening cysteine and the closing phenylalanine or tryptophan. Clone size is stated in some rows and not others, as once, few, many or a class when expanded.

len: 14; abundance: NA; v_gene: TRBV9; CDR3aa: CASGRGASTDTQYF
len: 17; abundance: NA; v_gene: TRBV7-2; CDR3aa: CASSAHLAGGPIETQYF
len: 14; abundance: NA; v_gene: TRBV5-1; CDR3aa: CASSNDREIYEQYF
len: 16; abundance: NA; v_gene: TRBV5-4; CDR3aa: CASSPKQGAQTDTQYF
len: 14; abundance: few; v_gene: TRBV5-1; CDR3aa: CASSLAQAGDEQYF
len: 14; abundance: NA; v_gene: TRBV2; CDR3aa: CAIQTGTSGYEQYF
len: 14; abundance: NA; v_gene: TRBV11-2; CDR3aa: CASSFGGYTGELFF
len: 13; abundance: NA; v_gene: TRBV14; CDR3aa: CASSRAQNEKLFF
len: 15; abundance: NA; v_gene: TRBV11-2; CDR3aa: CASSLRLAGFYEQYF
len: 16; abundance: NA; v_gene: TRBV9; CDR3aa: CASSALADSLADTQYF
len: 13; abundance: NA; v_gene: TRBV28; CDR3aa: CASSLGTVETQYF
len: 16; abundance: NA; v_gene: TRBV19; CDR3aa: CASSIDYAGLGNEQFF
len: 16; abundance: once; v_gene: TRBV27; CDR3aa: CASSRPWDRGYNEQFF
len: 13; abundance: NA; v_gene: TRBV5-1; CDR3aa: CASTWQNTGELFF
len: 15; abundance: NA; v_gene: TRBV9; CDR3aa: CASSVPLGGQETQYF
len: 14; abundance: NA; v_gene: TRBV6-1; CDR3aa: CASSARQVNTEAFF
len: 15; abundance: once; v_gene: TRBV7-8; CDR3aa: CASSVGSGQGYGYTF
len: 16; abundance: NA; v_gene: TRBV7-9; CDR3aa: CASSTLLQGNRYEQYF
len: 14; abundance: NA; v_gene: TRBV2; CDR3aa: CASSLRGLGYGYTF
len: 15; abundance: NA; v_gene: TRBV6-5; CDR3aa: CASSSMIAGAYEQYF
len: 14; abundance: NA; v_gene: TRBV7-2; CDR3aa: CASSFPGGQETQYF
len: 14; abundance: NA; v_gene: TRBV30; CDR3aa: CAWGKQGRLGEQYF
len: 12; abundance: NA; v_gene: TRBV28; CDR3aa: CASSRQGYIQYF
len: 12; abundance: NA; v_gene: TRBV28; CDR3aa: CASSSQGAQQYF
len: 17; abundance: NA; v_gene: TRBV7-9; CDR3aa: CASSPPYRENPYNEQFF
len: 15; abundance: NA; v_gene: TRBV19; CDR3aa: CASSTFLGPTDTQYF
len: 14; abundance: NA; v_gene: TRBV2; CDR3aa: CASKERQGGEKLFF
len: 15; abundance: NA; v_gene: TRBV7-6; CDR3aa: CASRHARETSYEQYF
len: 15; abundance: few; v_gene: TRBV18; CDR3aa: CASSPNNRGGTEAFF
len: 16; abundance: few; v_gene: TRBV4-3; CDR3aa: CASSQDWARGPGELFF
len: 16; abundance: NA; v_gene: TRBV4-1; CDR3aa: CASSQGIAGGTDTQYF
len: 13; abundance: NA; v_gene: TRBV6-5; CDR3aa: CASSYGQLETQYF
len: 15; abundance: NA; v_gene: TRBV5-6; CDR3aa: CASSMGQGSAYEQYF
len: 15; abundance: few; v_gene: TRBV7-2; CDR3aa: CASSLTGIGSYGYTF
len: 15; abundance: NA; v_gene: TRBV28; CDR3aa: CASSFRDRGSETQYF
len: 16; abundance: NA; v_gene: TRBV2; CDR3aa: CASSDSLAVFTGELFF
len: 15; abundance: NA; v_gene: TRBV27; CDR3aa: CASSPAGQGGYEQYF
len: 17; abundance: NA; v_gene: TRBV6-4; CDR3aa: CASSDDSLDRGPYEQYF
len: 15; abundance: NA; v_gene: TRBV18; CDR3aa: CASLTGDANTGELFF
len: 15; abundance: once; v_gene: TRBV28; CDR3aa: CASSFTSGRDDTQYF
len: 15; abundance: NA; v_gene: TRBV29-1; CDR3aa: CSAGGGIGSNEKLFF
len: 14; abundance: once; v_gene: TRBV5-1; CDR3aa: CASSWDRANTEAFF
len: 15; abundance: NA; v_gene: TRBV6-5; CDR3aa: CASSYLLQGLSEQFF
len: 15; abundance: NA; v_gene: TRBV7-2; CDR3aa: CASSFGQVGPGELFF
len: 15; abundance: NA; v_gene: TRBV11-3; CDR3aa: CASSPYRGGLETQYF